The 10 T cell receptor beta chains below come from one sample, sequenced in a study of cytomegalovirus exposure and HLA in healthy donors. PCR employed 60 Vbeta and 13 Jbeta primers. Using immunoSEQ multiplex PCR, the repertoire was profiled, and TCRdb retains in-frame clones only, with some absent. The data contain approximately 130,000 clones, approximately 86% of them singletons. The sample comprised PBMCs. These receptors all stem from a boy between 10 and 17 years old in good health and CMV-seronegative.

This clone was recorded a few times. The DNA for the CDR3 is TGTGCCAGCAGCCCTACGACTAGCGGGCAGTACAATGAGCAGTTCTTC. Its translation: CASSPTTSGQYNEQFF. V usage is TRBV4-2 and J usage is TRBJ2-1; TRBD2 aligns across 10 bases. V was pared by 4 bases and J by 4 bases, with 7 bases of the junction left unmatched. Germline CDR1 is LGHNA and CDR2 is YNFKEQ. CDR3 length: 16 amino acids.

The chain couples TRBV7-2 to TRBJ1-3; no reliable D call. V lost 5 bases and J lost 4, with 15 bases in between. Germline CDR1 and CDR2: SGHTA and FQGNSA. This CDR3 is 15 amino acids long. CDR3 sequence reads: CASSLGTGFGNTIYF. CDR3 bases: TGTGCCAGCAGCCTTGGTACGGGGTTCGGAAACACCATATATTTT.

The V call is TRBV29-1, the J call TRBJ1-5; D may be TRBD1 (5 bases). Germline loops: CDR1 SQVTM, CDR2 ANQGSEA. Trimming cost V 7 bases and J 5 bases, with 9 bases left between them. This CDR3 is 11 amino acids long. The CDR3 DNA is TGCAGCGACTTGACAGATCAGCCCCAGCATTTT. Its translation: CSDLTDQPQHF.

There are a few counts of this clone. The sample contains more than one DNA sequence encoding this CDR3. The chain combines TRBV6-5 with TRBJ2-3; D may be TRBD2 (5 bases). The length of the CDR3 is 12 residues. Germline CDR1 MNHEY, CDR2 SVGAGI. Trimming stripped 6 bases from V and 3 bases from J, with 7 bases between. In nucleotides, the CDR3 is TGTGCCAGCAGAGGCGGGACAGATACGCAGTATTTT. Translation: CASRGGTDTQYF.

In its sample, this clone was seen a few times. This chain uses TRBV10-2 with TRBJ2-2, with 7 bases aligning to TRBD1. V shed 2 bases and J 6 bases; nucleotides not matched to a gene: 9. The CDR3 is 16 residues long. The germline V gene encodes CDR1 WSHSY and CDR2 SAAADI. The CDR3 is CASSEPRLGGPGELFF. The CDR3 bases are TGCGCCAGCAGTGAGCCTCGATTAGGGGGCCCCGGGGAGCTGTTTTTT.

The sample holds one count of this clone. The chain has TRBV15 and TRBJ2-1, with 11 positions matching TRBD2. Germline V CDR1 and CDR2: LNHNV, YYDKDF (reference sequence). V trimming: 5 bases; J trimming: 4 bases; junction bases outside the gene matches: 7. The length of the CDR3 is 16 residues. CDR3 DNA: TGTGCCACCAGCGCCACACTAGCGGGGGTTTACAATGAGCAGTTCTTC. Protein product: CATSATLAGVYNEQFF.

The chain links TRBV10-3 to TRBJ2-1; TRBD2 matches 8 bases. CDR3 length: 16 amino acids. V gave up 7 bases and J gave up 5 bases; unmatched junction bases: 13. Germline loops: CDR1 ENHRY, CDR2 SYGVKD. CDR3 protein: CAITFSTSAKDNEQFF. In DNA, the CDR3 is TGTGCCATCACCTTTTCGACTAGCGCAAAGGACAATGAGCAGTTCTTC.

The gene calls are TRBV21-1 and TRBJ2-5; the table calls TRBD2, which could not be checked here. Gene TRBJ2-7 matches the end of the DNA better, so the J call may be wrong. TRBV21-1 is marked as a pseudogene. The CDR3 covers 15 residues. The CDR3 reads CASSKAVRELDEQYF. The DNA of the CDR3 is TGTGCCAGCAGCAAAGCGGTGCGGGAGCTGGACGAGCAGTACTTC.

This chain joins TRBV23-1 and TRBJ2-7, with TRBD1 matching 9 bases. TRBV23-1 is sorted into the ORF group, with uncertain function. Germline trimming cut 6 bases from V and 2 bases from J; bases unmatched to any gene: 5. The CDR3 sequence is 14 residues long. The CDR3 sequence is CASRRGQGPYEQYF. In nucleotides, the CDR3 is TGCGCCAGCAGGCGGGGACAGGGCCCCTACGAGCAGTACTTC.

The CDR3: CASSEPGHQSYEQYF. DNA for the CDR3: TGTGCCAGCAGCGAACCGGGACACCAATCCTACGAGCAGTACTTC. The rearrangement uses TRBV5-6 and TRBJ2-7, with D maybe TRBD1 (6 bases). This CDR3 has 15 amino acids. Trimming pared 4 bases from V and 1 base from J, leaving 15 bases between. Germline CDR1 and CDR2: SGHDT and YYEEEE.